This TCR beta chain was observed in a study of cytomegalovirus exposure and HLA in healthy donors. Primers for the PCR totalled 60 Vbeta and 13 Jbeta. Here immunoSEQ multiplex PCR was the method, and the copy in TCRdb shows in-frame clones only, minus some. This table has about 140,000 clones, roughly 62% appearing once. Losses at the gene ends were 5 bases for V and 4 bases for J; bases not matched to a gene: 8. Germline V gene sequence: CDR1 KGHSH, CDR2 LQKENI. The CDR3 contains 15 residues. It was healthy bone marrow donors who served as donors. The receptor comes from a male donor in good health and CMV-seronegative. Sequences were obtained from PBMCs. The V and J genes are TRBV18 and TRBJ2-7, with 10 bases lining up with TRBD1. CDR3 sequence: CASSSRQGAKYEQYF. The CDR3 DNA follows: TGTGCCAGCTCATCGCGACAGGGGGCGAAATACGAGCAGTACTTC.